The rows below give T cell receptor beta chains drawn from one sample of a study of spatial heterogeneity in lung cancer. TCRdb re-derived calls from the 5' RACE reads in MiXCR, one entry per CDR3 protein. The data show some 83,000 distinct CDR3 sequences, with approximately 20% seen just once and about 6.8% held by the top ten. Source: PBMCs, taken at surgery. Receptors were obtained from a male donor with early-stage non-small cell lung cancer. Each CDR3 is given with its conserved first and last residue. Only part of the rows carry a size: once, few, many, or a class if the clone is expanded.

>TRBJ2-2|TRBV18|.
CASSFGGTNTGELFF
>TRBJ2-3|TRBV2|.
CASSAGLAVSTDTQYF
>TRBJ2-6|TRBV7-2|.
CASSRQEGGANVLTF
>TRBJ1-5|TRBV7-2|few
CASSRGQGLVSIQPQHF
>TRBJ2-1|TRBV5-5|few
CASSRESGRDEQFF
>TRBJ1-2|TRBV12-3/TRBV12-4|.
CASSGAVSGYTF
>TRBJ1-1|TRBV19|few
CASSITGQGPQAFF
>TRBJ1-3|TRBV3-1|.
CASSPGFSGNTIYF
>TRBJ2-4|TRBV11-2|few
CASSHRGVTKNIQYF
>TRBJ1-1|TRBV7-9|.
CASGTGEFTEAFF
>TRBJ2-3|TRBV29-1|.
CSPWEAGAITDTQYF
>TRBJ2-7|TRBV19|few
CASSMNFPRSNEQYF